What follows are 11 T cell receptor beta chains derived from one specimen sequenced in a study of shared clonotypes between healthy human individuals. Clones were sequenced by immunoSEQ multiplex PCR, and TCRdb holds only the in-frame ones, with some missing. The sample comprises 730,000 or so clones, around 72% of which are singletons, and about 1.8% rests with the top ten. Sequencing was performed on memory CD4+ T cells sorted from blood. The subset was: CD45RA-negative fraction. The origin of the receptors is a woman aged 25 to 39 in good health.

This chain links TRBV27 with TRBJ2-7; D ambiguous. The CDR3 is 12 residues long. Germline CDR1 reads MNHEY; CDR2 reads SMNVEV (reference sequence). V was pared by 8 bases and J by 5 bases, with 13 bases between. In nucleotides, the CDR3 is TGTGCCAGCTCTGGGGTGCGAAACGAGCAGTACTTC. It encodes CASSGVRNEQYF.

The J gene is TRBJ1-3, the V gene TRBV9; D uncertain. CDR3 length: 17 amino acids. The ends were cut back, 0 bases at V and 0 bases at J, with 13 bases in the middle. Germline CDR1 reads SGDLS; CDR2 reads YYNGEE. In DNA, the CDR3 is TGTGCCAGCAGCGTAGGGTCTATACCCGGCTCTGGAAACACCATATATTTT. This translates into CASSVGSIPGSGNTIYF.

This clone has only a few counts. This chain joins TRBV5-4 and TRBJ2-5; 7 nucleotides match TRBD1. Trimming took 2 bases from V and 13 from J; bases not matched to a gene: 8. This CDR3 comprises 12 residues. CDR1 SGHNT and CDR2 YYREEE come from the germline V gene (reference sequence). In DNA form, the CDR3 reads TGTGCCAGCAGCTTCGGACAGGAGGATCCGTACTTC. Protein product: CASSFGQEDPYF. The complete variable domain, with remaining parts taken from reference TRBV5-4 and TRBJ2-5, reads ETGVTQSPTHLIKTRGQQVTLRCSSQSGHNTVSWYQQALGQGPQFIFQYYREEENGRGNFPPRFSGLQFPNYSSELNVNALELDDSALYLCASSFGQEDPYFGPGTRLLVL.

The gene calls are TRBV5-1 and TRBJ1-1, with D possibly TRBD1 on 6 matching bases. Deletions cut 0 bases from V and 1 base from J, with 7 bases between. Germline V lookup: CDR1 SGHRS, CDR2 YFSETQ. The CDR3 totals 14 residues. The CDR3 region is CASSLGGRNTEAFF. CDR3 sequence (DNA): TGCGCCAGCAGCTTGGGGGGGCGGAACACTGAAGCTTTCTTT.

This clone was counted at least ten times. CDR3 DNA: TGCGCCAGCAGCTTGGAGGCTGGGGAGCAGTACTTC. It encodes CASSLEAGEQYF. The chain links TRBV5-1 to TRBJ2-7; no definite D call. The CDR3 extends over 12 amino acids. Deletions cut 0 bases from V and 7 bases from J, with 8 bases between. Germline V gene lookup returns CDR1 SGHRS and CDR2 YFSETQ.

The chain uses TRBV27 and TRBJ2-3; D is ambiguous. Germline V CDR1 and CDR2: MNHEY, SMNVEV (reference sequence). Trimming removed 2 bases at V and 2 bases at J, with 20 bases between. This CDR3 region has 18 residues. The CDR3 DNA is TGTGCCAGCAGTTTAGAGGCCGGCAGTCGGATTTACACAGATACGCAGTATTTT. This codes for CASSLEAGSRIYTDTQYF.

J is TRBJ2-6 and V is TRBV19; D remains ambiguous. Germline CDR1 LNHDA, CDR2 SQIVND (reference sequence). The CDR3 runs 16 residues. Trimming pared 5 bases from V and 8 bases from J, leaving 19 bases between. In DNA form, the CDR3 reads TGTGCCAGTAGTGGGGAATGGTCCCACTCCACCAACGTCCTGACTTTC. Translated, it gives CASSGEWSHSTNVLTF.

The V call is TRBV18, the J call TRBJ1-2; a weak D match, TRBD1 (6 bases). This CDR3 comprises 18 residues. CDR1 and CDR2 from the germline V gene are KGHSH and LQKENI. The V end lost 3 bases, the J end lost 2 bases, and 22 bases lay between the germline ends. DNA for the CDR3: TGTGCCAGCTCACCTACAATGGGCTCCCGGGACACCAACTATGGCTACACCTTC. Encoded protein: CASSPTMGSRDTNYGYTF.

At least ten counts were recorded for this clone. This CDR3 reads CASSLVGQALGYTF. DNA of the CDR3: TGTGCCAGCAGTTTAGTGGGTCAGGCCTTAGGCTACACCTTC. This chain uses TRBV27 with TRBJ1-2, with D unresolved. V gave up 2 bases and J gave up 8 bases, with 15 bases separating them. Germline V gene data show CDR1 as MNHEY and CDR2 as SMNVEV (reference sequence). The CDR3 extends over 14 amino acids.

CDR3 protein: CARRQNGRQSRANVLTF. CDR3 sequence (DNA): TGTGCCAGAAGACAGAATGGTAGACAAAGTCGGGCCAACGTCCTGACTTTC. The rearrangement uses TRBV7-5 and TRBJ2-6; the D call of TRBD1 is as the table states it, not checked on the DNA. TRBV7-5 is a known pseudogene. This CDR3 comprises 17 residues.

This clone was counted between two and nine times. The V call is TRBV5-1, the J call TRBJ2-5; D perhaps matches TRBD2 (6 bases). The CDR3 totals 15 residues. Germline values: CDR1 SGHRS, CDR2 YFSETQ. V gave up 3 bases and J gave up 4 bases, with 16 bases separating them. CDR3 coding DNA: TGCGCCAGCAGCTCAATAGGTCGGGGAGGAGAGACCCAGTACTTC. It specifies CASSSIGRGGETQYF.